The rows below give T cell receptor beta chains drawn from one sample of a study of cytomegalovirus exposure and HLA in healthy donors. Generated by immunoSEQ multiplex PCR, the TCRdb table keeps only in-frame clones and is missing some. Of more than 95,000 clones listed, about four fifths are singletons. Sequenced: PBMCs. All receptors come from a female donor in good health and CMV-seropositive. The CDR3 runs from the conserved cysteine through the conserved F or W. Each record gives: V gene, J gene, clone size, D gene, CDR3 DNA, CDR3 protein. D genes are given only for firm matches. Only some rows state a clone size, as once, few, many or a class for expanded clones.

TRBV7-2	TRBJ2-6	.	TRBD2	TGTGCCAGCAGCTTACTGGCTAGCGGTAGCTCTGGGGCCAACGTCCTGACTTTC	CASSLLASGSSGANVLTF
TRBV4-3	TRBJ1-1	.	.	TGCGCCAGCAGCCAAGAGGTTACTGTGAACACTGAAGCTTTCTTT	CASSQEVTVNTEAFF
TRBV10-3	TRBJ1-2	.	TRBD1	TGTGCCATCAGTGAAGTCGGGACAGCTTATGGCTACACCTTC	CAISEVGTAYGYTF
TRBV11-2	TRBJ2-7	.	.	TGTGCCAGCAGCTTAGATCCTGGCGGGGAGCAGTACTTC	CASSLDPGGEQYF
TRBV15	TRBJ1-1	.	.	TGTGCCACCAGCAGACCTAGTGGGGGCCCGAACACTGAAGCTTTCTTT	CATSRPSGGPNTEAFF
TRBV21-1	TRBJ1-1	.	.	TGTGCCAGCAGCAAAGTGGGGAGAAACACTGAAGCTTTCTTT	CASSKVGRNTEAFF
TRBV5-1	TRBJ2-3	.	TRBD1	TGCGCCAGCAGTCTCGGATCCGGGACAGGGGTGGCAGATACGCAGTATTTT	CASSLGSGTGVADTQYF
TRBV6-5	TRBJ2-3	.	TRBD1	TGTGCCAGCAGTTACCGGACAGGGTATAGAGATACGCAGTATTTT	CASSYRTGYRDTQYF
TRBV10-3	TRBJ1-5	.	.	TGTGCCATCAGTGAAGGGCAGGAGGGCCGGCCCCAGCATTTT	CAISEGQEGRPQHF
TRBV2	TRBJ1-2	few	.	TGTGCCAGCAGTGAACTGGGAGCAGGGGCCATTTCGGCCTATGGCTACACCTTC	CASSELGAGAISAYGYTF
TRBV7-2	TRBJ2-5	.	TRBD2	TGTGCCAGCAGCCGGACTAGCGGAGCGGAGACCCAGTACTTC	CASSRTSGAETQYF
TRBV7-2	TRBJ2-1	.	.	TGTGCCAGCAGCTTAGGGGTACCGGGATACAATGAGCAGTTCTTC	CASSLGVPGYNEQFF
TRBV2	TRBJ2-7	few	TRBD1	TGTGCCAGCAGGGGGGACAGTTCCTACGAGCAGTACTTC	CASRGDSSYEQYF
TRBV10-1	TRBJ1-1	.	TRBD1	TGCGCCAGCAGACGGGACAGGGGGAACACTGAAGCTTTCTTT	CASRRDRGNTEAFF
TRBV29-1	TRBJ1-1	.	TRBD1	TGCAGCGTTAACCGGGACAGGGCTACGACTGAAGCTTTCTTT	CSVNRDRATTEAFF
TRBV28	TRBJ1-1	.	TRBD1	TGTGCCAGCAGAGCCCGGGACAGGGGGAATGCTTTCTTT	CASRARDRGNAFF
TRBV29-1	TRBJ2-1	once	.	TGCAGCGTTGAAAATCTAGCCGGAATCAGGGGGCAGTTCTTC	CSVENLAGIRGQFF
TRBV29-1	TRBJ1-1	.	.	TGCAGCGTTGCTCCGGGGAGGGGCGAAGCTTTCTTT	CSVAPGRGEAFF
TRBV4-2	TRBJ1-1	.	.	TGTGCCAGCAGAGGGGGACCCGCCACTGAAGCTTTCTTT	CASRGGPATEAFF
TRBV7-2	TRBJ1-2	.	TRBD1	TGTGCCAGCAGCTTTAACAGGGGGCAGGATGGCTACACCTTC	CASSFNRGQDGYTF
TRBV18	TRBJ2-1	.	TRBD2	TGTGCCAGCTCAGTAGGAGCGGGAGTAGGGAATGAGCAGTTCTTC	CASSVGAGVGNEQFF
TRBV7-2	TRBJ2-7	.	TRBD2	TGTGCCAGCAGCTATTCTAGCGGGGCAAACTCCTACGAGCAGTACTTC	CASSYSSGANSYEQYF
TRBV5-1	TRBJ2-1	.	TRBD2	TGCGCCAGCAGCCGCCTGGGGGGGGGTCGTTACAATGAGCAGTTCTTC	CASSRLGGGRYNEQFF
TRBV20-1	TRBJ2-3	.	.	TGCAGTGCCCAAACGGTAGATACGCAGTATTTT	CSAQTVDTQYF
TRBV11-2	TRBJ1-1	.	.	TGTGCCAGCAGCCTAACTGAAGACACTGAAGCTTTCTTT	CASSLTEDTEAFF
TRBV19	TRBJ2-7	.	.	TGTGCCAGTAGTATGTCGTTCTCCTACGAGCAGTACTTC	CASSMSFSYEQYF
TRBV6-4	TRBJ2-7	.	.	TGTGCCAGGAGAAAGGGGAAGGCAGGGGTGCTAAAACAAGGCCCCTACGAGCAGTACTTC	CARRKGKAGVLKQGPYEQYF
TRBV9	TRBJ2-2	once	TRBD2	TGTGCCAGCAGCGTAGGGGGGGGAACCGGGGAGCTGTTTTTT	CASSVGGGTGELFF
TRBV10-3	TRBJ2-2	.	TRBD2	TGTGCCATCAGAGGTGGGGGGGATTCGAACACCGGGGAGCTGTTTTTT	CAIRGGGDSNTGELFF
TRBV6-5	TRBJ1-1	.	.	TGTGCCAGCACCCCTACAGGAGTAAACACTGAAGCTTTCTTT	CASTPTGVNTEAFF
TRBV4-1	TRBJ1-3	few	.	TGCGCCAGCAGCCGGATACAGGATGTATCTGGAAACACCATATATTTT	CASSRIQDVSGNTIYF
TRBV2	TRBJ1-6	.	TRBD1	TGCTACAGGGGAGCGAATTCACCCCTCCACTTT	CYRGANSPLHF
TRBV7-7	TRBJ2-7	.	TRBD2	TGTGCTAGCAGCTTAGGTAGCGGGAGGACTAAAACCTACGAGCAGTACTTC	CASSLGSGRTKTYEQYF
TRBV6-5	TRBJ1-1	few	TRBD1	TGTGCCAGCAGGGACAGGGCCAGTGACACTGAAGCTTTCTTT	CASRDRASDTEAFF
TRBV9	TRBJ1-4	.	.	TGTGCCAGCAGCGTAGCACAGGGTAATGAAAAACTGTTTTTT	CASSVAQGNEKLFF
TRBV7-8	TRBJ2-1	.	.	TGTGCCAGCAGACCTGCTACAGGGTTTGGTTATGAGCAGTTCTTC	CASRPATGFGYEQFF
TRBV5-1	TRBJ2-2	once	TRBD2	TGCGCCAGCAGCTGGACTAGCTCCATAGCGGGCACCGGGGAGCTGTTTTTT	CASSWTSSIAGTGELFF
TRBV6-5	TRBJ1-5	.	TRBD1	TGTGCCAGCAGTCGGGACAGGGCAGGGCAGCCCCAGCATTTT	CASSRDRAGQPQHF
TRBV7-2	TRBJ2-3	.	.	TGTGCCAGCATTCTGAGGGGGGGCGCTTTGGGTACGCAGTATTTT	CASILRGGALGTQYF
TRBV4-3	TRBJ2-1	.	TRBD2	TGCGCCAGAGGGACTAGCGCCGACAATGAGCAGTTCTTC	CARGTSADNEQFF
TRBV4-3	TRBJ2-7	.	TRBD1	TGCGCCAGCAGCCCCGGGACAGACTACGAGCAGTACTTC	CASSPGTDYEQYF
TRBV21-1	TRBJ1-2	.	.	TGTGCCAGCAGCTTGACAGGGGGCAGCTATGGCTACACCTTC	CASSLTGGSYGYTF
TRBV7-2	TRBJ2-4	.	TRBD2	TGTGCCAGCAGCTTCGGGGGGATAGGGGCCAAAAACATTCAGTACTTC	CASSFGGIGAKNIQYF
TRBV28	TRBJ1-1	.	.	TGTGCCAGCACCCCCCCCGGGGCGGGAATAAGTGCTTTCTTT	CASTPPGAGISAFF
TRBV10-2	TRBJ2-7	.	.	TGCGCCAGCAGTGAGTCTACTACCTACGAGCAGTACTTC	CASSESTTYEQYF
TRBV4-2	TRBJ2-1	.	.	TGTGCCAGCAGCCAAGGTGGCCTCTTGGATGAGCAGTTCTTC	CASSQGGLLDEQFF
TRBV4-1	TRBJ2-3	once	.	TGCGCCAGCAGCCAAGGAGACGGGTATACGCAGTATTTT	CASSQGDGYTQYF
TRBV9	TRBJ1-1	.	TRBD1	TGTGCCAGCAGCGTACAGGGGGCTCCTTCGAACACTGAAGCTTTCTTT	CASSVQGAPSNTEAFF